This TCR beta chain originates from a study of cytomegalovirus exposure and HLA in healthy donors. Study background: The roughly 120 million unique TCR beta sequences, from around 200 million T cells, were found by an earlier analysis. Notes on the study in general: The authors enumerated over 150 TCR beta chains as linked to cytomegalovirus.

The PCR was carried out with 60 Vbeta primers and 13 Jbeta primers. TCRdb's table, derived via immunoSEQ multiplex PCR, lists solely in-frame clones and lacks some. This table holds approximately 150,000 clones, roughly 67% found once. CDR1 SGHRS and CDR2 YFSETQ come from the germline V gene. The CDR3 consists of 16 residues. Trimming took off 1 base at V and 2 bases at J, with 12 bases between the two ends. Note on this clone: Its antigen is not identified.

This chain uses TRBV5-1 with TRBJ2-2; D gene uncertain. Material for sequencing was PBMCs. This TCR was recovered from a woman between 18 and 29 years old in good health and CMV-seropositive. The DNA for the CDR3 is TGCGCCAGCAGCTTGACGGTTACAGCCAACACCGGGGAGCTGTTTTTT. Its protein product is CASSLTVTANTGELFF.